The 2 T cell receptor beta chains given below trace back to one sample, sequenced in a study of CD8 T cells in ankylosing spondylitis (dated by TCRdb to about 2017). The library relied on 5' RACE. Sequencing instrument: Illumina HiSeq 2500. TCRdb trimmed the raw reads at Q25, called clones with MiXCR and kept productive beta chains. A single entry per CDR3 protein holds the most common genes and DNA from its merged rows. The sample records approximately 400,000 distinct CDR3 sequences, roughly 18% of which are singletons. The top ten clonotypes cover over 1% of the sample. These receptors' antigens are unknown. Broader findings and caveats from the paper: Blood from ankylosing spondylitis patients appeared to be characterized by a TCR beta motif made up of seven or eight highly homologous amino acid variants.

The sample was blood, either unsorted or a sorted T cell fraction (not recorded which). Source of these receptors: a male donor with ankylosing spondylitis.

This sequence joins TRBV7-9 and TRBJ2-5; D might be TRBD2 (6 bases). CDR3 length: 15 residues. CDR1 and CDR2 (germline): SEHNR, FQNEAQ (reference sequence). With 1 base removed from V and 1 base from J, the gap between germline ends came to 10 bases. The CDR3 region is CASSLEGGSQETQYF. In DNA, the CDR3 is TGTGCCAGCAGCTTAGAAGGAGGGTCCCAAGAGACCCAGTACTTC.

V usage is TRBV6-5 and J usage is TRBJ2-7; TRBD1 agrees at 7 bases. J lost 6 bases, V lost 2 bases, and 7 bases had no gene match. CDR3 size: 14 residues. CDR1 MNHEY and CDR2 SVGAGI come from the germline V gene. The CDR3 loop is CASSYRGREAEQYF. Here the CDR3 DNA reads TGTGCCAGCAGTTACAGGGGGCGCGAGGCCGAGCAGTACTTC.